A selection of T cell receptor beta chains follows, all from one sample in a study of blood T cells in healthy people across ages. Using its own MiXCR run on the 5' RACE reads, TCRdb lists one record per CDR3 protein. The sample includes under 1,000,000 distinct CDR3 sequences, around 45% of them seen just once. Sequencing was performed on blood. The receptors here all came from a man of 80 years or more in good health. The CDR3 runs from the conserved cysteine through the conserved F or W. Part of the rows lack a size; the others show once, few, many or a class for expanded clones.

>NA|TRBJ2-1|TRBV20-1
CSATTRVWDEQFF
>NA|TRBJ2-7|TRBV5-1
CASSLGSGTSGRNEQYF
>many|TRBJ2-7|TRBV29-1
CSVEPGATSHEQYF
>few|TRBJ2-7|TRBV4-3
CASSQDWGWRNEQYF
>NA|NA|TRBV5-1
CAGSLESGPYEQYF
>NA|TRBJ1-2|TRBV2
CASSTDRSYGYTF
>NA|TRBJ2-6|TRBV4-2
CASSQDRTGGTGANVLTF
>NA|TRBJ2-5|TRBV10-3
CAISPGLAGDRQETQYF
>few|TRBJ2-5|TRBV7-9
CASSLWTSDQETQYF
>NA|TRBJ1-1|TRBV20-1
CSAPRVSTVEAFF
>NA|TRBJ2-5|TRBV14
CASSLQRTGTQYF
>NA|TRBJ1-4|TRBV3-1
CASSQDPGRSEKLFF
>NA|TRBJ2-2|TRBV9
CASSVKGTSLSGELFF
>NA|NA|TRBV12-5
CASGLQGLETQYF
>NA|TRBJ2-1|TRBV10-3
CAISRSGESYNEQFF
>few|TRBJ1-1|TRBV6-6
CASTPRGRGPDTEAFF